Below, 32 T cell receptor beta chains from the same sample are listed, as sequenced in a study of blood T cell repertoires in COVID-19. Here immunoSEQ multiplex PCR was the method, and the copy in TCRdb shows in-frame clones only, minus some. The sample contains about 42,000 clones, around three quarters of which appear only once. The sequenced sample was peripheral blood. The receptors here all came from a man aged 80 or over with acute or convalescent COVID-19.

In this sample, this clone turned up a few times. The chain employs TRBV12-5 and TRBJ2-1, with 9 nucleotides matching TRBD1. V lost 0 bases, J lost 4 bases, and 4 bases stayed unmatched. Germline CDR1 reads LGHNT; CDR2 reads FRNRAP. The CDR3 runs 16 residues. CDR3 sequence reads: CASGLVLGQGYNEQFF. DNA for the CDR3: TGTGCTAGTGGTTTGGTACTCGGACAGGGGTACAATGAGCAGTTCTTC.

This chain joins TRBV28 and TRBJ1-1, with TRBD1 as a possible D gene (6 bases). CDR3 length equals 14 residues. Germline lookup yields CDR1 MDHEN and CDR2 SYDVKM. Trimming pared 6 bases from V and 4 bases from J, leaving 15 bases between. The CDR3: CASSFDRWSTEAFF. Written as DNA, the CDR3 is TGTGCCAGCAGCTTTGACAGGTGGAGCACTGAAGCTTTCTTT.

The V gene is TRBV9, the J gene TRBJ2-5; no definite D call. This CDR3 spans 13 amino acids. V was cut by 0 bases and J by 3 bases, with 6 bases left in between. From germline, CDR1 is SGDLS and CDR2 YYNGEE. This CDR3 is CASSVDNEETQYF. CDR3 in DNA: TGTGCCAGCAGCGTAGACAACGAAGAGACCCAGTACTTC.

The rearrangement uses TRBV10-3 and TRBJ1-6, with no clear D. CDR1 and CDR2 (germline): ENHRY, SYGVKD. The V gene lost 6 bases and the J gene lost 7 bases, with 10 bases spanning the gap. The CDR3 has 13 amino acids. The CDR3 DNA reads as TGTGCCATCAGCCCTAATCCGAATTCACCCCTCCACTTT. Residues: CAISPNPNSPLHF.

This clone was picked up many times. The J gene is TRBJ1-4, the V gene TRBV5-1, with D possibly TRBD1 on 6 matching bases. The CDR3 spans 15 residues. In germline, CDR1 is SGHRS, CDR2 YFSETQ. V shed 2 bases and J shed 4 bases, with 12 bases lying between them. CDR3 sequence reads: CASSFMLQGNEKLFF. The CDR3 nucleotides are TGCGCCAGCAGCTTTATGTTACAGGGTAATGAAAAACTGTTTTTT.

V usage is TRBV29-1 and J usage is TRBJ1-1; 9 bases are shared with TRBD1. Per the germline V gene, CDR1 is SQVTM and CDR2 is ANQGSEA. There are 13 residues in the CDR3. V lost 4 bases to trimming and J lost 5 bases; unmatched junction nucleotides: 5. CDR3 sequence: CSVGTGGVTEAFF. For the CDR3, the DNA is TGCAGCGTTGGAACAGGGGGCGTGACTGAAGCTTTCTTT.

The J gene is TRBJ2-7, the V gene TRBV5-1; TRBD2 matches at 8 bases. Germline V gives CDR1 SGHRS, CDR2 YFSETQ. The ends lost 1 base at V and 4 bases at J; junction bases unmatched: 7. This CDR3 has 15 amino acids. CDR3 bases: TGCGCCAGCAGCTTGAGTAGCGGGGCAGATTACGAGCAGTACTTC. Translating gives CASSLSSGADYEQYF.

This clone was observed a few times. This rearrangement joins TRBV4-2 to TRBJ1-6, with 8 bases lining up with TRBD1. Trimming at V came to 1 base and at J to 7 bases, leaving 6 bases not matched to a gene. CDR3 length equals 16 residues. The germline CDR1 and CDR2 sequences are LGHNA and YNFKEQ. The DNA of the CDR3 is TGTGCCAGCAGCCAAGCCTGGACAGGGAGCAATTCACCCCTCCACTTT. This gives the protein CASSQAWTGSNSPLHF.

The V and J genes are TRBV18 and TRBJ1-3; no reliable D call. V was clipped by 5 bases and J by 3 bases, with 14 bases between them. The germline CDR1 and CDR2 sequences are KGHSH and LQKENI. The CDR3 totals 15 residues. The CDR3 spells CASSSVVHDGNTIYF. As DNA, the CDR3 is TGTGCCAGCTCATCAGTTGTCCATGATGGAAACACCATATATTTT.

The genes are TRBV9 and TRBJ2-1, with 8 bases identical to TRBD2. With 3 bases clipped from V and 5 bases from J, the junction kept 10 bases outside the gene matches. Germline values: CDR1 SGDLS, CDR2 YYNGEE. The CDR3 length is 16 residues. CDR3 sequence (DNA): TGTGCCAGCAGCGGGGGACCGGCGGGAGGCCACAATGAGCAGTTCTTC. Its protein product is CASSGGPAGGHNEQFF.

The gene calls are TRBV11-2 and TRBJ1-1, with D tentatively TRBD1 (5 bases). Trimming cost V 1 base and J 0 bases, with 12 bases left between them. The CDR3 length is 16 residues. Germline values: CDR1 SGHAT, CDR2 FQNNGV. CDR3 amino acids: CASSLGSGIMNTEAFF. CDR3 sequence (DNA): TGTGCCAGCAGCTTAGGTTCAGGGATTATGAACACTGAAGCTTTCTTT.

The chain has TRBV18 and TRBJ2-3; 9 nucleotides match TRBD2. V was clipped by 2 bases and J by 4 bases; unmatched bases: 4. CDR1 and CDR2 from the germline V gene are KGHSH and LQKENI. The CDR3 contains 15 residues. This CDR3 is CASSPGGGASDTQYF. CDR3 nucleotides: TGTGCCAGCTCACCAGGCGGGGGGGCTTCAGATACGCAGTATTTT.

This chain uses TRBV2 with TRBJ1-6; the D is unclear. V was shortened by 3 bases and J by 8 bases, with 8 bases between the two germline ends. In germline, CDR1 is SNHLY, CDR2 FYNNEI. The CDR3 totals 13 residues. Here the CDR3 reads CASSEESHSPLHF. The CDR3 nucleotides read TGTGCCAGCAGTGAGGAGTCTCATTCACCCCTCCACTTT.

This clone turned up a few times. The chain employs TRBV4-1 and TRBJ2-2; 13 bases align to TRBD2. The CDR3 totals 18 residues. Losses at the gene ends were 4 bases for V and 6 bases for J; bases not matched to a gene: 11. CDR1 and CDR2 from the germline V gene are MGHRA and YSYEKL. CDR3 protein: CASSRPGGGLAGAGELFF. The CDR3 region has the DNA TGCGCCAGCAGCCGACCCGGAGGAGGACTAGCGGGAGCCGGGGAGCTGTTTTTT.

The chain has TRBV15 and TRBJ2-5, with D perhaps matching TRBD2 (7 bases). Germline-derived CDR1 and CDR2 are LNHNV and YYDKDF (reference sequence). Between the trimmed V and J ends, which lost 3 bases and 3 bases, there was a span of 17 bases. The CDR3 is made up of 16 amino acids. The CDR3 DNA follows: TGTGCCACCAGCAGTCTGTGGGGGGGGCCTAAAGAGACCCAGTACTTC. The encoded protein is CATSSLWGGPKETQYF.

The rearrangement uses TRBV28 and TRBJ1-1; 8 nucleotides align to TRBD1. V trimming: 6 bases; J trimming: 0 bases; junction bases outside the gene matches: 3. CDR1 and CDR2 (germline): MDHEN, SYDVKM. The CDR3 runs to 14 residues. CDR3 amino acids: CASSLTGVNTEAFF. DNA of the CDR3: TGTGCCAGCAGCTTGACAGGGGTGAACACTGAAGCTTTCTTT.

V gene TRBV9 combines with J gene TRBJ2-3; D is unclear. This CDR3 is 14 amino acids long. V was pared by 6 bases and J by 0 bases, with 11 bases between. Germline-derived CDR1 and CDR2 are SGDLS and YYNGEE. The CDR3 DNA follows: TGTGCCAGCACCCTACGCCCTAGCACAGATACGCAGTATTTT. It encodes CASTLRPSTDTQYF. Drawing the rest from reference TRBV9 and TRBJ2-3, the complete variable domain is DSGVTQTPKHLITATGQRVTLRCSPRSGDLSVYWYQQSLDQGLQFLIQYYNGEERAKGNILERFSAQQFPDLHSELNLSSLELGDSALYFCASTLRPSTDTQYFGPGTRLTVL.

This rearrangement joins TRBV7-3 to TRBJ2-1, with D possibly TRBD2 on 7 matching bases. The germline CDR1 and CDR2 sequences are SGHTA and FQGTGA. The CDR3 is 16 amino acids. Trimming cost V 1 base and J 9 bases, with 19 bases left between them. The CDR3 reads CASSLNPGAGRGEQFF. The CDR3 nucleotides read TGTGCCAGCAGCTTAAACCCAGGGGCGGGGAGGGGTGAGCAGTTCTTC.

This chain joins TRBV28 and TRBJ2-5, with D tentatively TRBD1 (5 bases). Trimming stripped 1 base from V and 1 base from J, with 7 bases between. This CDR3 has 14 amino acids. Per germline, CDR1 MDHEN and CDR2 SYDVKM. The CDR3 coding sequence is TGTGCCAGCAGTTTATCGACAGCCCAAGAGACCCAGTACTTC. It codes for CASSLSTAQETQYF.

The J gene is TRBJ2-2, the V gene TRBV30; D is possibly TRBD1 (6 bases). V lost 2 bases, J lost 7 bases, and 14 bases lay in between. There are 14 residues in the CDR3. Germline V gene sequence: CDR1 GTSNPN, CDR2 SVGIG (reference sequence). CDR3 sequence reads: CAWSSKGVFGELFF. CDR3 DNA sequence: TGTGCCTGGAGTTCTAAGGGGGTTTTCGGGGAGCTGTTTTTT. The whole variable domain, remainder taken from reference TRBV30 and TRBJ2-2, is SQTIHQWPATLVQPVGSPLSLECTVEGTSNPNLYWYRQAAGRGLQLLFYSVGIGQISSEVPQNLSASRPQDRQFILSSKKLLLSDSGFYLCAWSSKGVFGELFFGEGSRLTVL.

This clone was observed a few times. The rearrangement links TRBV3-1 (or the pseudogene TRBV3-2) to TRBJ2-7, with TRBD1 matching 8 bases. Germline-derived CDR1 and CDR2 are LGHDT and YNNKEL (reference sequence). The junction had 5 bases not matched to a gene; V was cut back by 3 bases and J by 1 base. The CDR3 has 15 residues. The chain's CDR3 is CASSHIDRGSYEQYF. CDR3 sequence (DNA): TGTGCCAGCAGCCATATTGACAGGGGTTCCTACGAGCAGTACTTC.

The chain uses TRBV19 and TRBJ2-3; the D gene is possibly TRBD1 (5 bases). V lost 5 bases, J lost 5 bases, and 14 bases lay in between. There are 14 residues in the CDR3. Germline V gene data show CDR1 as LNHDA and CDR2 as SQIVND (reference sequence). DNA for the CDR3: TGTGCCAGTAGTCAGCAGGGCGGTGGAGATACGCAGTATTTT. Protein product: CASSQQGGGDTQYF.

V is TRBV9 and J is TRBJ2-1; no reliable D call. Trimming removed 0 bases from V and 7 bases from J, with 14 bases in between. Germline V gene lookup returns CDR1 SGDLS and CDR2 YYNGEE. The CDR3 has 15 amino acids. CDR3 amino acids: CASSVEPAGENEQFF. CDR3 in DNA: TGTGCCAGCAGCGTAGAACCAGCCGGAGAGAATGAGCAGTTCTTC.

This clone was detected once. The J gene is TRBJ2-5, the V gene TRBV18; 7 nucleotides match TRBD1. The germline V gene encodes CDR1 KGHSH and CDR2 LQKENI. The CDR3 extends over 14 amino acids. Trimming cost V 3 bases and J 3 bases; bases outside gene matches: 4. Written as DNA, the CDR3 is TGTGCCAGCTCACCCGGGACAGTCGAAGAGACCCAGTACTTC. This gives the protein CASSPGTVEETQYF.

The chain joins TRBV6-5 to TRBJ1-5; no reliable D call. V shed 5 bases and J shed 1 base, with 9 bases lying between them. The CDR3 covers 14 residues. CDR1 MNHEY and CDR2 SVGAGI come from the germline V gene. CDR3 region: CASSPNKSNQPQHF. The CDR3 bases are TGTGCCAGCAGTCCAAACAAGAGCAATCAGCCCCAGCATTTT.

This clone appeared once. The chain carries TRBV30 and TRBJ2-1, with D uncertain. CDR1 is GTSNPN, CDR2 SVGIG, per germline (reference sequence). The CDR3 length is 13 residues. Trimming pared 3 bases from V and 1 base from J, leaving 7 bases between. CDR3 protein: CAWRVQSYNEQFF. CDR3 sequence (DNA): TGTGCCTGGAGGGTACAGTCCTACAATGAGCAGTTCTTC.

V and J are TRBV15 and TRBJ2-7; 10 positions match TRBD2. Germline V CDR1 and CDR2: LNHNV, YYDKDF (reference sequence). The CDR3 has 16 amino acids. With V trimmed by 2 bases and J by 2 bases, 6 bases remained unmatched. The CDR3 loop is CATSRTGTSAAYEQYF. Written as DNA, the CDR3 is TGTGCCACCAGCAGAACCGGGACTAGCGCCGCCTACGAGCAGTACTTC.

The J gene is TRBJ1-2, the V gene TRBV7-2, with TRBD1 matching over 7 bases. Germline V gene sequence: CDR1 SGHTA, CDR2 FQGNSA. With V trimmed by 4 bases and J by 4 bases, 6 bases remained unmatched. The CDR3 sequence is 14 residues long. As DNA, the CDR3 is TGTGCCAGCAGCTCCCCGGGACAGAGCTATGGCTACACCTTC. It is translated as CASSSPGQSYGYTF.

The chain joins TRBV24-1 to TRBJ2-3; 7 bases are a match to TRBD2. Germline V gene data show CDR1 as KGHDR and CDR2 as SFDVKD. The V gene end was trimmed by 5 bases and the J gene end by 2 bases; junction bases not matched to a gene: 9. The CDR3 has 16 residues. The CDR3 DNA sequence: TGTGCCACCAGTGCCTCAGCGGGGCCAATCACAGATACGCAGTATTTT. It translates to CATSASAGPITDTQYF.

The chain couples TRBV28 to TRBJ1-2, with D unresolved. CDR3 size: 16 residues. Germline V gives CDR1 MDHEN, CDR2 SYDVKM. V was shortened by 3 bases and J by 0 bases, with 14 bases between the two germline ends. This CDR3 is CASSFDPRVSNYGYTF. Here the CDR3 DNA reads TGTGCCAGCAGTTTTGACCCTAGAGTATCTAACTATGGCTACACCTTC.

The chain employs TRBV6-5 and TRBJ2-7; 7 nucleotides line up with TRBD1. The CDR3 is made up of 14 amino acids. Germline lookup yields CDR1 MNHEY and CDR2 SVGAGI. V was clipped by 6 bases and J by 4 bases; unmatched bases: 9. CDR3 loop: CASRLGQALYEQYF. In DNA, the CDR3 is TGTGCCAGCAGACTCGGACAGGCTCTATACGAGCAGTACTTC.

The genes are TRBV11-2 and TRBJ1-6; D uncertain. The germline gives CDR1 SGHAT, CDR2 FQNNGV. This CDR3 spans 15 amino acids. The V end lost 0 bases, the J end lost 7 bases, and 10 bases lay between the germline ends. The CDR3: CASSLEPGPNSPLHF. The CDR3 nucleotides are TGTGCCAGCAGCTTAGAGCCAGGCCCAAATTCACCCCTCCACTTT.